The clone carrying this TCR beta chain occurred once. This entry is derived from a study of blood T cell repertoires in COVID-19. TCRdb's copy holds only in-frame clones and misses some; the assay was immunoSEQ multiplex PCR. The sample lists 200,000 to 250,000 clones; 85% to 90% were seen once. The CDR3 totals 17 residues. Trimming cost V 1 base and J 2 bases, with 17 bases left between them. Germline V CDR1 and CDR2: LGHDT, YNNKEL (reference sequence). This chain links TRBV3-1 (or the pseudogene TRBV3-2) with TRBJ2-5; D perhaps matches TRBD2 (5 bases). The origin of this receptor is a man aged 30 to 45 with COVID-19, enrolled during active disease. Input material: peripheral blood. CDR3 in DNA: TGTGCCAGCAGCCAAGTCCCGGGAAGCGAGAGACAAGAGACCCAGTACTTC. Translated: CASSQVPGSERQETQYF.